The rows below give T cell receptor beta chains drawn from one sample of a study of blood T cell repertoires in COVID-19. The protocol was immunoSEQ multiplex PCR, while the TCRdb copy is restricted to in-frame clones and leaves out a portion. The sample yields approximately 260,000 clones, 80% to 90% seen once. The material sequenced was peripheral blood. The origin of the receptors is a woman aged 65 to 85 with COVID-19, enrolled during active disease. CDR3s include the opening cysteine and the closing phenylalanine or tryptophan. A D gene is named only where the DNA matches it firmly. Where a row states a size, it is once, few, many or the class of an expanded clone; other rows omit it.

.	TRBV11-2	TRBD2	TRBJ2-5	CASSSPGSGMFGTQYF	TGTGCCAGCAGCTCACCTGGTAGCGGGATGTTTGGGACCCAGTACTTC
.	TRBV6-6	TRBD1	TRBJ2-5	CASKVPGGETQYF	TGTGCCAGCAAAGTACCAGGGGGAGAGACCCAGTACTTC
.	TRBV12-3/TRBV12-4	.	TRBJ1-5	CASSLAVNQPQHF	TGTGCCAGCAGTTTGGCGGTGAATCAGCCCCAGCATTTT
.	TRBV20-1	.	TRBJ1-2	CSARDWGYTF	TGCAGTGCTAGGGACTGGGGCTACACCTTC
.	TRBV5-5	.	TRBJ2-7	CASSLVLEGNNEQYF	TGTGCCAGCAGCTTGGTGTTGGAGGGGAACAACGAGCAGTACTTC
.	TRBV6-5	.	TRBJ1-2	CASSYSMGQGGYTF	TGTGCCAGCAGTTACTCGATGGGGCAAGGTGGCTACACCTTC
.	TRBV20-1	.	TRBJ2-7	CSARVYNEQYF	TGCAGTGCTAGAGTGTACAACGAGCAGTACTTC
.	TRBV6-5	TRBD1	TRBJ2-5	CASSYSGQGAWETQYF	TGTGCCAGCAGTTACTCGGGGCAGGGGGCATGGGAGACCCAGTACTTC
.	TRBV7-3	.	TRBJ1-5	CASSLRADNQPQHF	TGTGCCAGCAGCTTAAGGGCAGACAATCAGCCCCAGCATTTT
.	TRBV11-3	TRBD2	TRBJ2-2	CASSLLAGGSTGELFF	TGTGCCAGCAGCCTCTTAGCGGGAGGCTCCACCGGGGAGCTGTTTTTT
.	TRBV7-9	.	TRBJ2-5	CASSPVAAPSRETQYF	TGTGCCAGCAGCCCCGTAGCAGCGCCGTCTCGGGAGACCCAGTACTTC
.	TRBV18	TRBD2	TRBJ2-5	CASSPRGAGEETQYF	TGTGCCAGCTCACCCCGTGGAGCGGGAGAAGAGACCCAGTACTTC
.	TRBV4-1	.	TRBJ1-6	CASSQVGQYNSPLHF	TGCGCCAGCAGCCAAGTTGGGCAGTATAATTCACCCCTCCACTTT
.	TRBV11-2	TRBD1	TRBJ2-2	CASSRQGARTGELFF	TGTGCCAGCAGCCGCCAGGGGGCAAGGACCGGGGAGCTGTTTTTT
once	TRBV28	TRBD1	TRBJ2-1	CASRIKKAGGNEQFF	TGTGCCAGCAGAATTAAAAAGGCAGGGGGCAATGAGCAGTTCTTC
.	TRBV5-1	.	TRBJ1-6	CASSLELTGTGSPLHF	TGCGCCAGCAGCCTCGAACTAACAGGGACGGGTTCACCCCTCCACTTT
.	TRBV5-1	.	TRBJ2-2	CASNSGRGTGELFF	TGCGCCAGCAACTCGGGGAGAGGCACCGGGGAGCTGTTTTTT
.	TRBV4-1	TRBD1	TRBJ2-7	CASSQADRGTYEQYF	TGCGCCAGCAGCCAAGCGGACAGGGGAACCTACGAGCAGTACTTC
once	TRBV5-1	TRBD1	TRBJ1-5	CASSSGTGTQPQHF	TGCGCCAGCAGCTCGGGGACAGGGACTCAGCCCCAGCATTTT
.	TRBV24-1	.	TRBJ1-4	CATPRQATNEKLFF	TGTGCCACCCCTCGACAAGCAACTAATGAAAAACTGTTTTTT
.	TRBV19	.	TRBJ2-2	CASSILSESGENTGELFF	TGTGCCAGTAGTATTCTCTCCGAGAGCGGAGAAAACACCGGGGAGCTGTTTTTT
.	TRBV6-1	TRBD2	TRBJ2-1	CASSEGLAGHNEQFF	TGTGCCAGCAGTGAAGGACTAGCGGGGCACAATGAGCAGTTCTTC
.	TRBV4-2	.	TRBJ2-2	CASRPNRDSGELFF	TGTGCCAGCAGACCAAACAGGGATAGCGGGGAGCTGTTTTTT
.	TRBV28	TRBD1	TRBJ1-2	CASSLPGQGAYGYTF	TGTGCCAGCAGTTTGCCCGGACAGGGAGCCTATGGCTACACCTTC
.	TRBV5-1	.	TRBJ2-7	CASGRVTGSYEQYF	TGCGCCAGCGGACGGGTTACGGGATCCTACGAGCAGTACTTC
.	TRBV19	TRBD2	TRBJ2-7	CASSWDYTYEQYF	TGTGCCAGTAGTTGGGACTATACCTACGAGCAGTACTTC
.	TRBV4-1	TRBD1	TRBJ1-1	CASSQRTGLLNTEAFF	TGCGCCAGCAGCCAAAGGACAGGCCTATTAAACACTGAAGCTTTCTTT
.	TRBV6-5	.	TRBJ1-4	CASRRGEKLFF	TGTGCCAGCAGACGCGGGGAAAAACTGTTTTTT
.	TRBV18	.	TRBJ2-1	CASSPGGTDYNEQFF	TGTGCCAGCTCACCCGGAGGGACAGACTACAATGAGCAGTTCTTC
.	TRBV14	TRBD1	TRBJ1-1	CASSHRTGGGTEAFF	TGTGCCAGCAGCCACCGGACAGGGGGCGGCACTGAAGCTTTCTTT
.	TRBV15	TRBD2	TRBJ2-1	CATSRPRGSGRSYNEQFF	TGTGCCACCAGCAGACCCCGGGGTAGCGGGAGGTCCTACAATGAGCAGTTCTTC
.	TRBV10-2	.	TRBJ1-1	CASKEGNTEAFF	TGCGCCAGCAAAGAGGGGAACACTGAAGCTTTCTTT
.	TRBV7-7	.	TRBJ2-2	CASSPNPNTGELFF	TGTGCTAGCAGTCCAAATCCGAACACCGGGGAGCTGTTTTTT
once	TRBV6-6	TRBD1	TRBJ1-1	CASSRTGQGITRNTEAFF	TGTGCCAGCAGTCGAACGGGACAGGGGATTACACGGAACACTGAAGCTTTCTTT
.	TRBV15	TRBD1	TRBJ2-7	CATSRDGTGAYEQYF	TGTGCCACCAGCAGAGATGGGACAGGGGCATACGAGCAGTACTTC
.	TRBV6-1	.	TRBJ1-3	CASSERYSSGNTIYF	TGTGCCAGCAGTGAAAGGTACAGCTCTGGAAACACCATATATTTT
once	TRBV6-5	TRBD1	TRBJ1-2	CASSYFGQGAYGYTF	TGTGCCAGCAGTTACTTCGGACAGGGTGCCTATGGCTACACCTTC
.	TRBV5-4	.	TRBJ2-2	CASSPIGSRLNTGELFF	TGTGCCAGCAGCCCTATCGGTTCTAGGCTAAACACCGGGGAGCTGTTTTTT
.	TRBV12-3/TRBV12-4	.	TRBJ1-1	CASSEQGPEAFF	TGTGCCAGCAGTGAACAGGGCCCTGAAGCTTTCTTT
once	TRBV7-9	.	TRBJ2-1	CASSPHRRQVAHNEQFF	TGTGCCAGCAGCCCACACCGAAGACAGGTGGCACACAATGAGCAGTTCTTC